This entry lists 7 T cell receptor beta chains sequenced from one sample in a study of shared clonotypes between healthy human individuals. Repertoires were generated with immunoSEQ multiplex PCR, while TCRdb's copy carries only in-frame clones and drops some. Counted here are about 2 million clones, around 96% occurring once; the ten biggest clones make up roughly 1%. CD45RO-negative CD8 cells positively selected for CCR7 made up the naive population, which excluded terminally differentiated effector memory CD45RA+ cells. Material: naive CD8+ T cells sorted from blood. The origin of the receptors is a man aged 18 to 29 in good health.

The chain recombines TRBV9 with TRBJ2-7; D is unclear. The CDR3 length is 13 residues. Trimming pared 2 bases from V and 3 bases from J, leaving 9 bases between. Germline loops: CDR1 SGDLS, CDR2 YYNGEE. CDR3 protein: CASSVGSFYEQYF. In DNA, the CDR3 is TGTGCCAGCAGCGTCGGGTCCTTCTACGAGCAGTACTTC.

This rearrangement joins TRBV11-2 to TRBJ2-5, with 11 nucleotides matching TRBD2. Germline lookup yields CDR1 SGHAT and CDR2 FQNNGV. The junction had 7 bases not matched to a gene; V was cut back by 1 base and J by 3 bases. This CDR3 contains 17 residues. The CDR3 loop reads CASSLGTSGSVEETQYF. In DNA, the CDR3 is TGTGCCAGCAGCTTAGGTACTAGCGGGAGTGTAGAAGAGACCCAGTACTTC.

This rearrangement joins TRBV7-9 to TRBJ2-1; 7 bases are a match to TRBD2. The CDR3 is 13 residues long. Per germline, CDR1 SEHNR and CDR2 FQNEAQ (reference sequence). Trimming at V came to 0 bases and at J to 7 bases, leaving 0 bases not matched to a gene. CDR3 bases: TGTGCCAGCAGCTTAGCGCGGGGGAATGAGCAGTTCTTC. Translation: CASSLARGNEQFF.

V and J are TRBV27 and TRBJ2-5, with unresolved D. Germline assignment: CDR1 MNHEY and CDR2 SMNVEV (reference sequence). V gave up 2 bases and J gave up 0 bases, with 7 bases separating them. The CDR3 covers 14 residues. CDR3 in DNA: TGTGCCAGCAGTTTAGAAGAGTACCAAGAGACCCAGTACTTC. Translation: CASSLEEYQETQYF.

The chain couples TRBV2 to TRBJ2-7; 9 nucleotides line up with TRBD2. J lost 3 bases, V lost 7 bases, and 10 bases had no gene match. In germline, CDR1 is SNHLY, CDR2 FYNNEI. The CDR3 covers 15 residues. The CDR3 DNA sequence: TGTGCCAGCATGGATTTAATAGCGGGGGACTACGAGCAGTACTTC. This sequence encodes CASMDLIAGDYEQYF.

The chain is built from TRBV2 and TRBJ2-3; 10 nucleotides line up with TRBD2. After removal of 3 bases from V and 4 bases from J, the junction contained 7 bases not matched to a gene. The CDR3 length is 16 residues. Germline values: CDR1 SNHLY, CDR2 FYNNEI. CDR3 DNA: TGTGCCAGCAGTGAGGTAGCGGGGGGAGCTTCAGATACGCAGTATTTT. Its translation is CASSEVAGGASDTQYF.

This clone was detected a few times. CDR3 nucleotides: TGTGCCAGCAGTCCCCCCGGGACGGCCTCCTACGAGCAGTACTTC. It translates to CASSPPGTASYEQYF. The chain is built from TRBV6-6 and TRBJ2-7; D may correspond to TRBD1 or TRBD2 (5 bases each). V was shortened by 5 bases and J by 0 bases, with 14 bases between the two germline ends. CDR1 MNHNY and CDR2 SVGAGI come from the germline V gene (reference sequence). This CDR3 is 15 amino acids long.